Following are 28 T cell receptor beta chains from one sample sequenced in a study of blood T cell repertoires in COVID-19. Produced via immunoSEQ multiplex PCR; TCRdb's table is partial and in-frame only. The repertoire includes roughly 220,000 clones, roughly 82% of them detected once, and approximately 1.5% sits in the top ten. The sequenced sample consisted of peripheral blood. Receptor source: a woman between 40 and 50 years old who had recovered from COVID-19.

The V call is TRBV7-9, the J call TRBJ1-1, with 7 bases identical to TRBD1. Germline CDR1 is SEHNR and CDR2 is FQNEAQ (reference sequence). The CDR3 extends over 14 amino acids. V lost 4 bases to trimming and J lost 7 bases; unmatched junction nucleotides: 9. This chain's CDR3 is CASSSGAGGGEAFF. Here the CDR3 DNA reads TGTGCCAGCAGCTCGGGGGCAGGGGGAGGTGAAGCTTTCTTT.

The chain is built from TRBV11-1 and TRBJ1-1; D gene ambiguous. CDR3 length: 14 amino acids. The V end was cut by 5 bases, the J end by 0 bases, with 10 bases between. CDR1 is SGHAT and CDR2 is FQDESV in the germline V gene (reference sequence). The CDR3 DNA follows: TGTGCCAGCAGCCCCGGGTCGGTGAACACTGAAGCTTTCTTT. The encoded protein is CASSPGSVNTEAFF.

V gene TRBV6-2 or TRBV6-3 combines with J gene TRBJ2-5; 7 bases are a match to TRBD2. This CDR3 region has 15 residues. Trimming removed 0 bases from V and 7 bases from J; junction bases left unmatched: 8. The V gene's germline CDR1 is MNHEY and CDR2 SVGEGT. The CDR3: CASSYSVAGDRTQYF. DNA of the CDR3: TGTGCCAGCAGTTACTCGGTAGCGGGTGACAGGACCCAGTACTTC.

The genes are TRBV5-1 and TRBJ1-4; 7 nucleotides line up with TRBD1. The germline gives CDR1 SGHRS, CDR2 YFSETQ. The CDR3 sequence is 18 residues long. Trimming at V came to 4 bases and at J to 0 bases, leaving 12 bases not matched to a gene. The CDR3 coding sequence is TGCGCCAGCAGCCGTAGGGACAGCGGAGGTGCAACTAATGAAAAACTGTTTTTT. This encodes CASSRRDSGGATNEKLFF.

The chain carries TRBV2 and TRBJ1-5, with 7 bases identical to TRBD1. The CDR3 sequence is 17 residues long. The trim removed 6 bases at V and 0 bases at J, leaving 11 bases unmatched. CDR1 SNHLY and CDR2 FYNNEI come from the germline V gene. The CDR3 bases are TGTGCCAGCAGAGGATTCGCAGGGGGTAGTAGCAATCAGCCCCAGCATTTT. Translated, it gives CASRGFAGGSSNQPQHF.

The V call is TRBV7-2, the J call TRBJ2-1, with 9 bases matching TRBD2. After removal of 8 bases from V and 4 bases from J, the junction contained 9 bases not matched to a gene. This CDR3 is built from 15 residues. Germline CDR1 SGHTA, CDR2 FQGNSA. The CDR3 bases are TGTGCCAGCGGGAGACTAGCGGATTTTTACAATGAGCAGTTCTTC. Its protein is CASGRLADFYNEQFF.

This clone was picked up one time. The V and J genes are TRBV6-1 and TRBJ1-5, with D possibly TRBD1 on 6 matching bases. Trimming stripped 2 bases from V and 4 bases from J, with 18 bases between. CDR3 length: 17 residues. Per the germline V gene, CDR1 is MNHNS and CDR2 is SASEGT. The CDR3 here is CASSELVITGNNQPQHF. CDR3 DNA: TGTGCCAGCAGTGAATTAGTAATAACAGGGAATAATCAGCCCCAGCATTTT.

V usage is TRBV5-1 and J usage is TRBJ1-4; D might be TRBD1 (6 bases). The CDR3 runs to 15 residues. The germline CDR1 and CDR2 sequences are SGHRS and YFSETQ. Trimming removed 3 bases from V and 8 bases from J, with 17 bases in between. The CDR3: CASSSGQGTLEKLFF. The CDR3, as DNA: TGCGCCAGCAGCTCTGGCCAGGGGACCTTAGAAAAACTGTTTTTT.

DNA of the CDR3: TGTGCCAGCAGTAGTACAGGGGGCTCCTCTGGGATTCAGTACTTC. Its protein is CASSSTGGSSGIQYF. The V gene is TRBV27, the J gene TRBJ2-4, with 9 positions matching TRBD1. Germline V gene lookup returns CDR1 MNHEY and CDR2 SMNVEV (reference sequence). The junction had 12 bases not matched to a gene; V was cut back by 5 bases and J by 10 bases. The CDR3 length is 15 residues.

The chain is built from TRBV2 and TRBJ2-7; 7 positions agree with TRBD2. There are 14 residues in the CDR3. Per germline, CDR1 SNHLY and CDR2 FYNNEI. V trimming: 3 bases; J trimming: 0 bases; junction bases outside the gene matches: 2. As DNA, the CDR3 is TGTGCCAGCAGTGAGGGACTACACTCCTACGAGCAGTACTTC. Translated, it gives CASSEGLHSYEQYF.

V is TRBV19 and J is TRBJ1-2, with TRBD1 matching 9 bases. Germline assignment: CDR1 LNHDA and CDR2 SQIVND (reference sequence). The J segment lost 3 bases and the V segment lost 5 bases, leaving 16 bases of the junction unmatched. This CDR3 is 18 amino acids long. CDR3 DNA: TGTGCCAGTAGTCGTTTACCCACGGACAGGGGAGGATACTATGGCTACACCTTC. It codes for CASSRLPTDRGGYYGYTF. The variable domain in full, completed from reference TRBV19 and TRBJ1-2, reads DGGITQSPKYLFRKEGQNVTLSCEQNLNHDAMYWYRQDPGQGLRLIYYSQIVNDFQKGDIAEGYSVSREKKESFPLTVTSAQKNPTAFYLCASSRLPTDRGGYYGYTFGSGTRLTVV.

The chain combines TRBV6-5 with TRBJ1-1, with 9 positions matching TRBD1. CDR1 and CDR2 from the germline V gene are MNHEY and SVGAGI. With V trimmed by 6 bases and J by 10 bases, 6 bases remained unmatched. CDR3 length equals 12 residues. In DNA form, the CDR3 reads TGTGCCAGCAGCCGGGAGACAGGGGGAGCTTTCTTT. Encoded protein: CASSRETGGAFF.

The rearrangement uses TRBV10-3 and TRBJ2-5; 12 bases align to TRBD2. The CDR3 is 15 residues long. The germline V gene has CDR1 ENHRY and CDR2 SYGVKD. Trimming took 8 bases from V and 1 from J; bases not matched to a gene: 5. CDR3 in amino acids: CAISPSGGAQETQYF. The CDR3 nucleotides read TGTGCCATCTCTCCTAGCGGGGGGGCCCAAGAGACCCAGTACTTC.

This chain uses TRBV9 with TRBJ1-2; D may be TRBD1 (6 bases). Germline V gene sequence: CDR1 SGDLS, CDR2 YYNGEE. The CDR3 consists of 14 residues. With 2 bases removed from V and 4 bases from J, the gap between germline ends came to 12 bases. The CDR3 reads CASSVDSISYGYTF. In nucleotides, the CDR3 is TGTGCCAGCAGCGTGGACAGTATTTCCTATGGCTACACCTTC.

This CDR3 is CASSIGLGADNSPLHF. CDR3 nucleotides: TGTGCCAGTAGTATAGGACTGGGGGCCGATAATTCACCCCTCCACTTT. This chain connects TRBV19 to TRBJ1-6; possible D gene TRBD1, 6 bases. CDR1 is LNHDA and CDR2 is SQIVND in the germline V gene (reference sequence). There are 16 residues in the CDR3. With 1 base removed from V and 5 bases from J, the gap between germline ends came to 12 bases.

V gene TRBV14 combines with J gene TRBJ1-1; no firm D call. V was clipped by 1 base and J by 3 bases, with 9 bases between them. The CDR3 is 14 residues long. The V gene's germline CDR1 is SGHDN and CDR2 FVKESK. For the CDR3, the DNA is TGTGCCAGCAGCCAAGGAGGCCTTGACACTGAAGCTTTCTTT. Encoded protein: CASSQGGLDTEAFF.

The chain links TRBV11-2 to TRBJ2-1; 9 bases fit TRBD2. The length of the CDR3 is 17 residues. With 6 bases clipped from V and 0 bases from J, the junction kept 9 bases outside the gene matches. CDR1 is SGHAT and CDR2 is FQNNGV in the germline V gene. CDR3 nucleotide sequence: TGTGCCAGCAGAAAAGCGGGGGGCCTTAGCTCCTACAATGAGCAGTTCTTC. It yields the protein CASRKAGGLSSYNEQFF.

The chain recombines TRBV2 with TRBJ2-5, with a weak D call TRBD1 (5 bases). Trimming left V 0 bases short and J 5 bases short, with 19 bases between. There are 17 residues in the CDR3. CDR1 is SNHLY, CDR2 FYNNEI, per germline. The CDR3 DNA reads TGTGCCAGCAGTGAAGCTTACGCGACAGATTCGAAGGAGACCCAGTACTTC. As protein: CASSEAYATDSKETQYF.

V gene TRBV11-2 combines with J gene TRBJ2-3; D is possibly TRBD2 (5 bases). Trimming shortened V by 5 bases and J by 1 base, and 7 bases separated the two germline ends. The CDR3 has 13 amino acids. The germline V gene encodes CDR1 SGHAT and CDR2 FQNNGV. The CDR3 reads CASSLSGTDTQYF. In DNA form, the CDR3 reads TGTGCCAGCAGCCTTAGCGGCACAGATACGCAGTATTTT.

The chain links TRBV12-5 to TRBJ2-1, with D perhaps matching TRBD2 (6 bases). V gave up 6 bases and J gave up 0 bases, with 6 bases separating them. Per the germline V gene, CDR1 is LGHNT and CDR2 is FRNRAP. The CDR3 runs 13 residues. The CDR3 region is CASGGGSYNEQFF. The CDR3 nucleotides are TGTGCTAGTGGGGGGGGCTCCTACAATGAGCAGTTCTTC. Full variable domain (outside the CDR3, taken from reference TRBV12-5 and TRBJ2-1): DARVTQTPRHKVTEMGQEVTMRCQPILGHNTVFWYRQTMMQGLELLAYFRNRAPLDDSGMPKDRFSAEMPDATLATLKIQPSEPRDSAVYFCASGGGSYNEQFFGPGTRLTVL.

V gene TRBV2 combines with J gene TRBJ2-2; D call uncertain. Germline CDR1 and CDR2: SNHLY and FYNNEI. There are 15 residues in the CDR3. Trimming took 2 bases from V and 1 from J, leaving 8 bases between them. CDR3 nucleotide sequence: TGTGCCAGCAGTGAATTGTCAGGGAACACCGGGGAGCTGTTTTTT. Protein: CASSELSGNTGELFF.

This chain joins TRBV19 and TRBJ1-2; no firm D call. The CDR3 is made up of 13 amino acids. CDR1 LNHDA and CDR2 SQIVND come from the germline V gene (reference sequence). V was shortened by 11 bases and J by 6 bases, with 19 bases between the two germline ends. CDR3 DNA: TGTGCCGGGAAGAGGACTAGTGGTGATGGCTACACCTTC. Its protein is CAGKRTSGDGYTF.

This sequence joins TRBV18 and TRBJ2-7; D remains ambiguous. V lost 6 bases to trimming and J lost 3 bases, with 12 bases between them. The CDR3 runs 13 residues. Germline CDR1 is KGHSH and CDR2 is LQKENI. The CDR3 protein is CASSGTANYEQYF. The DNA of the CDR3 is TGTGCCAGCTCTGGCACAGCTAACTACGAGCAGTACTTC. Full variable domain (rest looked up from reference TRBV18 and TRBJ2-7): NAGVMQNPRHLVRRRGQEARLRCSPMKGHSHVYWYRQLPEEGLKFMVYLQKENIIDESGMPKERFSAEFPKEGPSILRIQQVVRGDSAAYFCASSGTANYEQYFGPGTRLTVT.

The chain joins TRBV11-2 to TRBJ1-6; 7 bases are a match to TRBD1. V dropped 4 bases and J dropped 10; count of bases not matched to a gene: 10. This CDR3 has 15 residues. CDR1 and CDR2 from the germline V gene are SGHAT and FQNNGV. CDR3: CASSSTTGSGSPLHF. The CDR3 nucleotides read TGTGCCAGCAGCTCTACGACAGGGTCTGGCTCACCCCTCCACTTT.

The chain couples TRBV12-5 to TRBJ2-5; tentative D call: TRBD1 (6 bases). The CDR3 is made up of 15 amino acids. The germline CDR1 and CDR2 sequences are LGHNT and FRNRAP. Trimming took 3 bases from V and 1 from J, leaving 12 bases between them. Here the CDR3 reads CASGFATGSQETQYF. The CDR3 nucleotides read TGTGCTAGTGGTTTTGCCACAGGGAGCCAAGAGACCCAGTACTTC.

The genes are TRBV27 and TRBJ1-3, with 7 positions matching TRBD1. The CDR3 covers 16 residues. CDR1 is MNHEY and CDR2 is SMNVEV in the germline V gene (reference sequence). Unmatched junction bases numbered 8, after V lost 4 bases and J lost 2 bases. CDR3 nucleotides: TGTGCCAGCAGTTCACCGACGACAGGGCCTGGAAACACCATATATTTT. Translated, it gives CASSSPTTGPGNTIYF.

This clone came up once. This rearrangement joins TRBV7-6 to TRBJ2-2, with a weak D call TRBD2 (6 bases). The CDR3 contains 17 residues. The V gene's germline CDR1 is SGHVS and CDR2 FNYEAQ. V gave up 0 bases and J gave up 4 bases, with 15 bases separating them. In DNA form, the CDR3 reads TGTGCCAGCAGCTTAGCGGCGGGGTTCGGGGTCACCGGGGAGCTGTTTTTT. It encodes CASSLAAGFGVTGELFF. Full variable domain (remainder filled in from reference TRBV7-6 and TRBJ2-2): GAGVSQSPRYKVTKRGQDVALRCDPISGHVSLYWYRQALGQGPEFLTYFNYEAQQDKSGLPNDRFSAERPEGSISTLTIQRTEQRDSAMYRCASSLAAGFGVTGELFFGEGSRLTVL.

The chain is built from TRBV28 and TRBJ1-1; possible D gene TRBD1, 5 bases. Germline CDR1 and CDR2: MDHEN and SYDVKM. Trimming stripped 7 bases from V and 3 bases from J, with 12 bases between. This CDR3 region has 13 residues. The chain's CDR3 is CASTPGGDTEAFF. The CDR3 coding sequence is TGTGCCAGCACCCCTGGGGGGGACACTGAAGCTTTCTTT.